This T cell receptor beta chain stems from a study of regulatory T cells in long-lasting Graves disease. This clonotype was seen many times. Its antigen is undetermined. Combining iRepertoire HTBI primers with Arm-PCR of CDR3 regions, the authors built TCR beta libraries. TCRdb redid the calling of the multiplex PCR reads with MiXCR, one entry per CDR3 protein. The table lists 350,000 to 450,000 distinct CDR3 sequences, 15% of them singletons, with approximately 8% in the top ten. CDR1 and CDR2 from the germline V gene are SEHNR and FQNEAQ (reference sequence). This CDR3 region has 15 residues. V lost 3 bases to trimming and J lost 0 bases, with 10 bases between them. Regarding time point: newly diagnosed GD, antithyroid drugs for less than 3 months. Isolated PBMC RNA provided the starting material for the TCR library. Points from the study as a whole: The sample size was small, and this may have reduced accuracy.

A further study also used this sample, focusing on T cells in Graves' hyperthyroidism and ophthalmopathy.

The chain combines TRBV7-9 with TRBJ2-3; D gene unclear. This material consisted of peripheral blood mononuclear cells (PBMCs), taken at new diagnosis, from a patient treated with antithyroid drugs. This sequence was found in a woman aged 40 to 50 with Graves disease. The CDR3 DNA reads as TGTGCCAGCAGCTTTTATTCCACTAGCACAGATACGCAGTATTTT. As protein: CASSFYSTSTDTQYF. Looking up the rest from reference TRBV7-9 and TRBJ2-3 gives the full variable domain: DTGVSQNPRHKITKRGQNVTFRCDPISEHNRLYWYRQTLGQGPEFLTYFQNEAQLEKSRLLSDRFSAERPKGSFSTLEIQRTEQGDSAMYLCASSFYSTSTDTQYFGPGTRLTVL.